Shown below are 16 T cell receptor beta chains from a single sample sequenced in a study of T cell repertoires in cytomegalovirus infection. These receptors have no known antigen. MiXCR, applied by TCRdb to the reads, yields one record per CDR3 protein. The sample includes fewer than 1,000,000 distinct CDR3 sequences, under 40% seen only once; the top ten take 13%. The sample in question was cultured CD8+ T cells from PBMCs, obtained from culture after CMV antigen stimulation. The receptors were sampled from a human donor in good health (CMV status not recorded). Some clones in this sample may be carry-over from other donors' samples.

This clonotype was detected ten times or more. The chain is built from TRBV10-3 and TRBJ2-2; 9 bases map to TRBD1. The CDR3 has 14 residues. V lost 9 bases and J lost 3; bases outside the gene matches: 5. Germline loops: CDR1 ENHRY, CDR2 SYGVKD. The CDR3 sequence is CAILDRGDTGELFF. For the CDR3, the DNA is TGTGCCATTCTGGACAGGGGTGACACCGGGGAGCTGTTTTTT.

In its sample, this clonotype was seen a few times. Because it lacks the conserved phenylalanine or tryptophan at the end, this CDR3 is likely a read error. The chain uses TRBV28 and TRBJ2-5; 9 positions agree with TRBD1. Germline CDR1 reads MDHEN; CDR2 reads SYDVKM. CDR3 length equals 15 residues. V lost 6 bases to trimming and J lost 4 bases; unmatched junction nucleotides: 9. CDR3 DNA: TGTGCCAGCAGCCCCGGACAGGGGCGAGGAGAGACCCAGTACTCC. Encoded protein: CASSPGQGRGETQYS.

This clonotype was observed a handful of times. The chain employs TRBV15 and TRBJ2-1; D possibly corresponds to TRBD1 (6 bases). Trimming took 0 bases from V and 9 from J, leaving 21 bases between them. The germline V gene encodes CDR1 LNHNV and CDR2 YYDKDF (reference sequence). The CDR3 runs to 17 residues. The CDR3 sequence is CATSRDLFQGHRSEQFF. In DNA, the CDR3 is TGTGCCACCAGCAGAGATCTTTTTCAGGGGCATAGGAGTGAGCAGTTCTTC.

This clonotype was counted ten times or more. V gene TRBV7-6 combines with J gene TRBJ1-1; TRBD1 matches at 9 bases. Germline CDR1 is SGHVS and CDR2 is FNYEAQ. This CDR3 region has 14 residues. V lost 5 bases and J lost 4; bases outside the gene matches: 5. The CDR3 DNA sequence: TGTGCCAGCAGCCCCGGGACAGGGAGCACTGAAGCTTTCTTT. Protein: CASSPGTGSTEAFF.

This clonotype was observed a few times. This sequence joins TRBV28 and TRBJ2-2; no firm D call. Trimming pared 3 bases from V and 7 bases from J, leaving 9 bases between. The CDR3 spans 13 residues. Germline V gene data show CDR1 as MDHEN and CDR2 as SYDVKM. The CDR3 DNA is TGTGCCAGCAGTTTGGATGGCGGCGGGGAGCTGTTTTTT. Its translation is CASSLDGGGELFF.

J is TRBJ1-2 and V is TRBV6-5; TRBD1 might be the D (6 bases). This CDR3 has 15 residues. Trimming shortened V by 5 bases and J by 2 bases, and 15 bases separated the two germline ends. The germline CDR1 and CDR2 sequences are MNHEY and SVGAGI. Here the CDR3 reads CASSEDRTLNYGYTF. CDR3 coding DNA: TGTGCCAGCAGTGAAGACAGGACTCTAAACTATGGCTACACCTTC.

This chain links TRBV29-1 with TRBJ2-1; D is undetermined. Germline-derived CDR1 and CDR2 are SQVTM and ANQGSEA. CDR3 length equals 11 residues. V lost 3 bases and J 8 bases, leaving 8 bases between the germline ends. CDR3 in DNA: TGCAGCGTTGATTCCATACATGAGCAGTTCTTC. This translates into CSVDSIHEQFF.

The chain carries TRBV5-6 and TRBJ2-7; no definite D call. Trimming stripped 4 bases from V and 0 bases from J, with 14 bases between. Germline V gene lookup returns CDR1 SGHDT and CDR2 YYEEEE. The CDR3 loop spans 15 amino acids. CDR3 coding DNA: TGTGCCAGCAGCCTTGTGAGACGGAGCTCCTACGAGCAGTACGTC. Its protein is CASSLVRRSSYEQYV.

V and J are TRBV6-2 or TRBV6-3 and TRBJ2-1; a weak D match, TRBD1 (5 bases). The V end was cut by 2 bases, the J end by 0 bases, with 14 bases between. The CDR3 extends over 17 amino acids. In germline, CDR1 is MNHEY, CDR2 SVGEGT. The CDR3 DNA is TGTGCCAGCAGTTACACATACACAGGTTTCTCCTACAATGAGCAGTTCTTC. Its translation: CASSYTYTGFSYNEQFF.

The gene calls are TRBV11-2 and TRBJ2-2; 7 bases agree with TRBD1. J was trimmed by 0 bases and V by 4 bases; bases with no gene match: 5. CDR1 and CDR2 (germline): SGHAT, FQNNGV. The CDR3 is made up of 16 amino acids. CDR3 region: CASSSDDRANTGELFF. The DNA of the CDR3 is TGTGCCAGCAGCTCGGACGACAGGGCGAACACCGGGGAGCTGTTTTTT.

This chain joins TRBV27 and TRBJ2-4; tentative D call: TRBD1 (7 bases). Per germline, CDR1 MNHEY and CDR2 SMNVEV (reference sequence). The V end lost 8 bases, the J end lost 3 bases, and 14 bases lay between the germline ends. The CDR3 sequence is 14 residues long. This CDR3 is CASRRGDFKNIQYF. As DNA, the CDR3 is TGTGCCAGCCGCAGGGGGGATTTCAAAAACATTCAGTACTTC.

This clonotype was detected only a few times. The rearrangement joins TRBV28 to TRBJ2-3; D is ambiguous. The CDR3 covers 16 residues. Per the germline V gene, CDR1 is MDHEN and CDR2 is SYDVKM. V lost 6 bases and J 6 bases, leaving 22 bases between the germline ends. CDR3 sequence reads: CASSLRGSSKTDTQYF. DNA of the CDR3: TGTGCCAGCAGCTTGCGAGGCAGCTCAAAGACGGATACGCAGTATTTT. Variable domain in full (rest from reference TRBV28 and TRBJ2-3): DVKVTQSSRYLVKRTGEKVFLECVQDMDHENMFWYRQDPGLGLRLIYFSYDVKMKEKGDIPEGYSVSREKKERFSLILESASTNQTSMYLCASSLRGSSKTDTQYFGPGTRLTVL.

This clonotype was recorded a few times. This chain links TRBV7-6 with TRBJ2-7; TRBD1 agrees at 9 bases. From germline, CDR1 is SGHVS and CDR2 FNYEAQ. With V trimmed by 5 bases and J by 6 bases, 11 bases remained unmatched. The CDR3 has 15 residues. As DNA, the CDR3 is TGTGCCAGCAGCCCAACCGGGACAGGGTCCCTCGAGCAGTACTTC. Its protein is CASSPTGTGSLEQYF.

The genes are TRBV20-1 and TRBJ2-1; perhaps TRBD2 as D (6 bases). The CDR3 contains 11 residues. CDR1 is DFQATT and CDR2 is SNEGSKA in the germline V gene (reference sequence). CDR3 in DNA: TGCAGCGCTCCGGGGGACAATGAGCAGTTCTTC. Its translation is CSAPGDNEQFF.

The V call is TRBV19, the J call TRBJ2-1; the D gene is possibly TRBD2 (6 bases). Between the trimmed V and J ends, which lost 3 bases and 7 bases, there was a span of 13 bases. This CDR3 region has 14 residues. CDR1 and CDR2 from the germline V gene are LNHDA and SQIVND (reference sequence). This CDR3 reads CASSIFTSLNEQFF. The CDR3 DNA reads as TGTGCCAGTAGTATTTTTACTAGCTTAAATGAGCAGTTCTTC.

The chain has TRBV7-4 and TRBJ2-7; D gene unclear. The CDR3 length is 13 residues. Germline CDR1 reads SGHVT; CDR2 reads SQSDAQ. The ends were cut back, 4 bases at V and 5 bases at J, with 12 bases in the middle. CDR3 in amino acids: CASSSAGLDEQYV. CDR3 bases: TGTGCCAGCAGCTCAGCAGGCCTGGACGAGCAGTACGTC.